This is a list of T cell receptor beta chains from one sample in a study of CD8 T cells in ankylosing spondylitis. Each CDR3 protein gets one entry after TCRdb re-called the 5' RACE reads with MiXCR. Among around 130,000 distinct CDR3 sequences, 6.5% to 9% were seen once, and the ten largest hold over 9%. The sample was blood, either unsorted or a sorted T cell fraction (not recorded which). The receptors were gathered from a male donor with ankylosing spondylitis or in good health (not recorded which). CDR3s include the opening cysteine and the closing phenylalanine or tryptophan. A D gene is named only where the DNA matches it firmly. Size values are once, few and many counts, or a class for expanded clones, and some rows have none.

abundance: many; d_gene: TRBD2; j_gene: TRBJ2-1; v_gene: TRBV7-3; CDR3aa: CASSSLAGVRDEQFF; CDR3nt: TGTGCCAGCAGCTCCCTAGCGGGAGTGAGGGATGAGCAGTTCTTC
abundance: many; d_gene: NA; j_gene: TRBJ1-1; v_gene: TRBV10-3; CDR3aa: CAISFNRENTEAFF; CDR3nt: TGTGCCATCAGCTTCAACAGGGAGAACACTGAAGCTTTCTTT
abundance: many; d_gene: NA; j_gene: TRBJ2-7; v_gene: TRBV7-9; CDR3aa: CASSLSEASYEQYF; CDR3nt: TGTGCCAGCAGCTTATCTGAAGCTTCCTACGAGCAGTACTTC
abundance: many; d_gene: NA; j_gene: TRBJ2-7; v_gene: TRBV29-1; CDR3aa: CSVGGTSYEQYF; CDR3nt: TGCAGCGTGGGAGGAACGTCCTACGAGCAGTACTTC
abundance: NA; d_gene: TRBD2; j_gene: TRBJ2-7; v_gene: TRBV5-1; CDR3aa: CASSLDPHSGANYEQYF; CDR3nt: TGCGCCAGCAGCTTGGATCCACATAGCGGGGCAAACTACGAGCAGTACTTC
abundance: many; d_gene: NA; j_gene: TRBJ1-1; v_gene: TRBV5-1; CDR3aa: CASSWNGEIEAFF; CDR3nt: TGCGCCAGCAGCTGGAACGGGGAAATTGAAGCTTTCTTT
abundance: many; d_gene: TRBD1; j_gene: TRBJ2-5; v_gene: TRBV19; CDR3aa: CASSIVHRGFQETQYF; CDR3nt: TGTGCCAGTAGTATCGTCCACAGGGGGTTCCAAGAGACCCAGTACTTC
abundance: many; d_gene: NA; j_gene: TRBJ2-7; v_gene: TRBV15; CDR3aa: CATSRDRIEGMRQYF; CDR3nt: TGTGCCACCAGCAGAGATAGGATTGAGGGAATGAGGCAGTACTTC
abundance: many; d_gene: TRBD1; j_gene: TRBJ2-7; v_gene: TRBV18; CDR3aa: CASSPNRGTYEQYF; CDR3nt: TGTGCCAGCTCACCAAACAGGGGGACCTACGAGCAGTACTTC
abundance: many; d_gene: TRBD1; j_gene: TRBJ2-1; v_gene: TRBV18; CDR3aa: CASSRQGHNEQFF; CDR3nt: TGTGCCAGCTCCCGACAGGGCCACAATGAGCAGTTCTTC
abundance: NA; d_gene: NA; j_gene: TRBJ2-7; v_gene: TRBV5-1; CDR3aa: CASSLEQGTLYEQYF; CDR3nt: TGCGCCAGCAGCTTAGAACAGGGAACCCTTTACGAGCAGTACTTC
abundance: many; d_gene: TRBD1; j_gene: TRBJ2-7; v_gene: TRBV4-1; CDR3aa: CASSQQPGQGPYEQYF; CDR3nt: TGCGCCAGCAGCCAACAACCGGGACAGGGACCATACGAGCAGTACTTC
abundance: many; d_gene: NA; j_gene: TRBJ2-3; v_gene: TRBV5-1; CDR3aa: CASSLTGSQGDTQYF; CDR3nt: TGCGCCAGCAGCTTGACAGGCTCTCAGGGAGATACGCAGTATTTT
abundance: many; d_gene: NA; j_gene: TRBJ2-2; v_gene: TRBV29-1; CDR3aa: CSAGLRNTGELFF; CDR3nt: TGCAGCGCCGGACTAAGGAACACCGGGGAGCTGTTTTTT
abundance: many; d_gene: NA; j_gene: TRBJ2-5; v_gene: TRBV29-1; CDR3aa: CSVAGEETQYF; CDR3nt: TGCAGCGTAGCAGGGGAAGAGACCCAGTACTTC
abundance: NA; d_gene: NA; j_gene: TRBJ2-5; v_gene: TRBV5-1; CDR3aa: CASSLTTGVQETQYF; CDR3nt: TGCGCCAGCAGCTTGACGACGGGGGTACAAGAGACCCAGTACTTC
abundance: many; d_gene: TRBD2; j_gene: TRBJ2-3; v_gene: TRBV4-2; CDR3aa: CASSLTAGGPLSTDTQYF; CDR3nt: TGTGCCAGCAGCCTCACAGCGGGGGGGCCACTCAGCACAGATACGCAGTATTTT
abundance: many; d_gene: NA; j_gene: TRBJ2-5; v_gene: TRBV7-9; CDR3aa: CASSQTAQETQYF; CDR3nt: TGTGCCAGCAGCCAGACAGCCCAAGAGACCCAGTACTTC
abundance: many; d_gene: NA; j_gene: TRBJ2-5; v_gene: TRBV12-3/TRBV12-4; CDR3aa: CASSYSTRRETQYF; CDR3nt: TGTGCCAGCAGTTACTCAACCCGGAGAGAGACCCAGTACTTC
abundance: NA; d_gene: NA; j_gene: TRBJ1-5; v_gene: TRBV9; CDR3aa: CASSVDGNQPQHF; CDR3nt: TGTGCCAGCAGCGTAGACGGCAATCAGCCCCAGCATTTT
abundance: NA; d_gene: TRBD1; j_gene: TRBJ1-2; v_gene: TRBV6-1; CDR3aa: CASSGQGPYGYTF; CDR3nt: TGTGCCAGCAGTGGACAGGGTCCCTATGGCTACACCTTC
abundance: NA; d_gene: NA; j_gene: TRBJ2-2; v_gene: TRBV5-1; CDR3aa: CASSPPRNRGTGELFF; CDR3nt: TGCGCCAGCAGCCCGCCTAGAAACCGTGGGACCGGGGAGCTGTTTTTT
abundance: many; d_gene: TRBD2; j_gene: TRBJ2-1; v_gene: TRBV5-1; CDR3aa: CASSPTSGLPGFYNEQFF; CDR3nt: TGCGCCAGCAGTCCGACTAGCGGGTTACCTGGGTTCTACAATGAGCAGTTCTTC
abundance: many; d_gene: TRBD2; j_gene: TRBJ2-1; v_gene: TRBV7-3; CDR3aa: CASSLWTSGRGNEQFF; CDR3nt: TGTGCCAGCAGCTTATGGACTAGCGGGAGGGGGAATGAGCAGTTCTTC
abundance: many; d_gene: NA; j_gene: TRBJ1-1; v_gene: TRBV5-6; CDR3aa: CASSSGEKNTEAFF; CDR3nt: TGTGCCAGCAGCTCCGGGGAGAAGAACACTGAAGCTTTCTTT
abundance: many; d_gene: NA; j_gene: TRBJ2-7; v_gene: TRBV29-1; CDR3aa: CSVETGTPSEQYF; CDR3nt: TGCAGCGTGGAAACCGGGACACCCAGCGAGCAGTACTTC
abundance: few; d_gene: TRBD1; j_gene: TRBJ1-1; v_gene: TRBV5-1; CDR3aa: CASSLTGQGGTEAFF; CDR3nt: TGCGCCAGCAGCTTAACGGGACAGGGAGGAACTGAAGCTTTCTTT
abundance: NA; d_gene: NA; j_gene: TRBJ2-1; v_gene: TRBV10-3; CDR3aa: CAISEPGLQGTNEQFF; CDR3nt: TGTGCCATCAGTGAGCCTGGACTGCAAGGGACCAATGAGCAGTTCTTC
abundance: many; d_gene: NA; j_gene: TRBJ2-5; v_gene: TRBV18; CDR3aa: CASSPPSGEETQYF; CDR3nt: TGTGCCAGCTCACCACCGAGCGGCGAAGAGACCCAGTACTTC
abundance: many; d_gene: TRBD1; j_gene: TRBJ2-5; v_gene: TRBV5-4; CDR3aa: CASSLTGGGETQYF; CDR3nt: TGTGCCAGCAGCTTGACAGGGGGCGGTGAGACCCAGTACTTC
abundance: many; d_gene: NA; j_gene: TRBJ2-1; v_gene: TRBV29-1; CDR3aa: CSTSSGDRNEQFF; CDR3nt: TGCAGCACCTCATCGGGGGATCGGAATGAGCAGTTCTTC